The 7 T cell receptor beta chains listed next were all sequenced from one sample in a study of cytomegalovirus exposure and HLA in healthy donors. The PCR was carried out with 60 Vbeta primers and 13 Jbeta primers. Libraries were prepared by immunoSEQ multiplex PCR; TCRdb keeps only in-frame clonotypes and omits some of them. This repertoire shows around 90,000 clones, more than 55% found once; its top ten account for 5% to 6.5%. The sample consisted of PBMCs. The receptor set was obtained from a woman aged 25 to 39 in good health and CMV-seropositive.

The genes are TRBV7-9 and TRBJ2-3; TRBD2 aligns across 8 bases. V was clipped by 5 bases and J by 1 base; unmatched bases: 8. Germline V gene lookup returns CDR1 SEHNR and CDR2 FQNEAQ (reference sequence). CDR3 length: 16 amino acids. As DNA, the CDR3 is TGTGCCAGCAGCCTAATTCCGGGACTAGGCACAGATACGCAGTATTTT. This codes for CASSLIPGLGTDTQYF. Drawing the rest from reference TRBV7-9 and TRBJ2-3, the complete variable domain is DTGVSQNPRHKITKRGQNVTFRCDPISEHNRLYWYRQTLGQGPEFLTYFQNEAQLEKSRLLSDRFSAERPKGSFSTLEIQRTEQGDSAMYLCASSLIPGLGTDTQYFGPGTRLTVL.

This chain connects TRBV7-9 to TRBJ1-4; tentative D call: TRBD1 (5 bases). This CDR3 is built from 14 residues. V was trimmed by 1 base and J by 3 bases, leaving 6 bases between them. Germline lookup yields CDR1 SEHNR and CDR2 FQNEAQ (reference sequence). The CDR3 reads CASSLEGANEKLFF. The CDR3 DNA follows: TGTGCCAGCAGCTTAGAAGGGGCTAATGAAAAACTGTTTTTT.

The chain has TRBV4-1 and TRBJ1-1; D not resolved. This CDR3 spans 16 amino acids. The ends were cut back, 1 base at V and 3 bases at J, with 15 bases in the middle. Germline V gives CDR1 MGHRA, CDR2 YSYEKL. CDR3 coding DNA: TGCGCCAGCAGCCAAGTTAATGAAATCTTAGACACTGAAGCTTTCTTT. It encodes CASSQVNEILDTEAFF.

The V gene is TRBV6-1, the J gene TRBJ2-7, with a weak D call TRBD1 (5 bases). Per germline, CDR1 MNHNS and CDR2 SASEGT. This CDR3 region has 15 residues. Between the trimmed V and J ends, which lost 2 bases and 0 bases, there was a span of 11 bases. The CDR3 DNA sequence: TGTGCCAGCAGTGAACAGGGAACATTCTCCTACGAGCAGTACTTC. As protein: CASSEQGTFSYEQYF.

This clone was seen a handful of times. The genes are TRBV19 and TRBJ1-1, with TRBD1 identical over 8 bases. The CDR3 covers 13 residues. Per germline, CDR1 LNHDA and CDR2 SQIVND (reference sequence). J was trimmed by 5 bases and V by 6 bases; bases with no gene match: 5. The CDR3 sequence: CASRDRGGTEAFF. CDR3 DNA sequence: TGTGCCAGTAGAGACAGGGGTGGAACTGAAGCTTTCTTT.

This clone was seen once. The chain couples TRBV7-3 to TRBJ2-3; D gene ambiguous. From germline, CDR1 is SGHTA and CDR2 FQGTGA. The length of the CDR3 is 13 residues. Trimming removed 2 bases at V and 4 bases at J, with 7 bases between. The CDR3 DNA sequence: TGTGCCAGCAGCTTAGCTAGGTCAGATACGCAGTATTTT. Translating it yields CASSLARSDTQYF.

The genes are TRBV10-1 and TRBJ1-4; perhaps TRBD1 as D (5 bases). Looked up from germline, CDR1 is WNHNN and CDR2 is SYGVQD (reference sequence). The germline V and J ends were trimmed by 10 bases and 3 bases, with 12 bases remaining between them. The length of the CDR3 is 13 residues. CDR3 region: CANSGGANEKLFF. The CDR3, as DNA: TGCGCCAATTCGGGGGGGGCTAATGAAAAACTGTTTTTT.